One and the same sample provided the 2 T cell receptor delta chains below, sequenced in a study of γδ T cells in repeated Plasmodium falciparum infection (dated by TCRdb to 2020 to 2022). The library was obtained by multiplex PCR. TCRdb lists the instrument as Illumina MiSeq. Via CATT, TCRdb reprocessed the public reads, and rows with identical DNA were then joined. Here the sample has some 100,000 delta-chain clones; under 1.5% occur a single time. The biggest ten clones account for 9% of the sample. For bulk TCR repertoire analysis, Vgamma9/Vdelta2+ and Vdelta2-negative gammadelta T cell populations were flow-sorted out of peripheral blood mononuclear cells. Input material: gamma-delta T cells from blood. The receptors shown here come from a pool of human donors (malaria-infected and uninfected, not separated).

In this sample, this clone turned up a few times. A far larger clone lies a single base away; this is likely a read error. The same CDR3 arises from other DNA sequences in this sample as well. A V gene of TRDV2 was called, but no J gene was assigned. Germline lookup yields CDR1 GEAIGNYY and CDR2 EKD. The CDR3 has 15 residues. CDR3 region: CACDTDAGARDKLIF. The CDR3 coding sequence is TGTGCCTGTGACACGGACGCGGGGGCCCGCGATAAACTCATCTTC.

Of note for this clone: This DNA's translation and the protein TCRdb lists, from a much larger clone, do not match at residue 10, likely due to a read error; the protein shown is translated from the DNA. The chain carries TRDV2 and TRDJ3; 13 nucleotides line up with TRDD3. No J gene is reported in TCRdb; it was inferred here by comparing the DNA with germline. Germline V gene sequence: CDR1 GEAIGNYY, CDR2 EKD. The V gene end was trimmed by 3 bases and the J gene end by 0 bases; junction bases not matched to a gene: 4. This CDR3 comprises 19 residues. CDR3 DNA: TGTGCCTGTGACGTACTGGGGGATACGAACTCCTGGGACACCCGACAGATGTTTTTC. It specifies CACDVLGDTNSWDTRQMFF.